This section outlines one T cell receptor (beta chain) sequence together with its context. V was pared by 0 bases and J by 0 bases, with 4 bases of the junction left unmatched. CDR3 length: 16 residues. Per the germline V gene, CDR1 is LGHNA and CDR2 is YNFKEQ. These data are taken from a study of blood T cell repertoires in COVID-19. Study background: Samples of COVID-19 (acute and convalescent) were obtained from the United States, Italy and Spain. From T cells, B-cell-depleted T cells, or PBMCs came the material, which was cDNA or gDNA.

Method: immunoSEQ multiplex PCR; TCRdb's copy keeps in-frame clones and lacks some. The sample contains about 430,000 clones, 70% to 90% of which appear only once. It was during active infection that Seattle patients were enrolled and then longitudinally followed. The origin of this receptor is a man younger than 35 with COVID-19, enrolled during active disease. What was sequenced was peripheral blood. The rearrangement links TRBV4-2 to TRBJ1-1; TRBD1 agrees at 7 bases. The CDR3 loop reads CASSQEGDRVNTEAFF. The CDR3, as DNA: TGTGCCAGCAGCCAAGAGGGGGACAGAGTGAACACTGAAGCTTTCTTT.